The clone carrying this T cell receptor (beta chain) has only one observation. Its antigen remains unidentified. The germline V gene has CDR1 GTSNPN and CDR2 SVGIG (reference sequence). V was clipped by 3 bases and J by 6 bases; unmatched bases: 10. The length of the CDR3 is 16 residues. The data were taken from a study of CD8+ T cells in alopecia areata. Overall study findings and caveats: Elevated clonality characterized lesional scalp relative to normal scalp, particularly in alopecia totalis/universalis.

Alopecia areata patients had lesional scalp punch biopsies and peripheral blood taken from them. Extraction of RNA preceded its reverse transcription into cDNA, which served as the sequencing template. Repertoires were generated with immunoSEQ multiplex PCR, while TCRdb's copy carries only in-frame clones and drops some. The sample carries 90,000 to 100,000 clones, around 44% recorded once. This sequence originates from a human donor with alopecia areata. The sequenced sample was CD4+ T cells sorted from blood. This chain links TRBV30 with TRBJ1-4, with TRBD1 matching 10 bases. The CDR3 region has the DNA TGTGCCTGGAGCCGACCCCGGACAGGGGGAGATGAAAAACTGTTTTTT. It yields the protein CAWSRPRTGGDEKLFF.